This T cell receptor beta chain was sequenced for a study of T cells in Graves' hyperthyroidism and ophthalmopathy. The CDR3 contains 16 residues. V lost 4 bases to trimming and J lost 0 bases, with 14 bases between them. CDR1 is SGHTA and CDR2 is FQGTGA in the germline V gene. Thyroid ultrasound, orbital computed tomography, clinical symptoms, and serum thyroxine and TRAb underpinned diagnoses. Fresh 10 ml peripheral blood yielded PBMCs. This clonotype was seen many times. Amplified regions were TCR beta CDR3 sequences from RNA transcripts. The TCR CDR3 first-round RT-PCR relied on the HTBI primer set. TCRdb independently ran MiXCR on the multiplex PCR reads; one entry per CDR3 protein. The data show about 360,000 distinct CDR3 sequences, roughly an eighth seen once.

V gene TRBV7-3 combines with J gene TRBJ2-3; maybe TRBD1 (7 bases). Sequenced input: blood. The receptor's source is a woman in her late teens or twenties with Graves' hyperthyroidism. CDR3 sequence (DNA): TGTGCCAGCAGCTGGCAGGGGGGATCTAGCACAGATACGCAGTATTTT. This sequence encodes CASSWQGGSSTDTQYF.